A single T cell receptor (beta chain) is shown here with its context. The source of the sample is a study of blood T cell repertoires in COVID-19. In the study overall: From T cells, B-cell-depleted T cells, or PBMCs came the material, which was cDNA or gDNA.

The assay was immunoSEQ multiplex PCR, and TCRdb's table has in-frame clones only and misses some. The repertoire includes under 200,000 clones, roughly 86% of them detected once, and roughly 7% sits in the top ten. Germline CDR1 SEHNR, CDR2 FQNEAQ (reference sequence). The ends were cut back, 1 base at V and 4 bases at J, with 8 bases in the middle. The CDR3 contains 14 residues. The source of this sequence is an elderly woman in a cohort sampled during active or convalescent COVID-19. The chain has TRBV7-9 and TRBJ1-5; D is unresolved. Sequenced material: peripheral blood. CDR3 sequence: CASSLGQVNQPQHF. CDR3 bases: TGTGCCAGCAGCTTAGGGCAGGTGAATCAGCCCCAGCATTTT. Full variable domain (rest looked up from reference TRBV7-9 and TRBJ1-5): DTGVSQNPRHKITKRGQNVTFRCDPISEHNRLYWYRQTLGQGPEFLTYFQNEAQLEKSRLLSDRFSAERPKGSFSTLEIQRTEQGDSAMYLCASSLGQVNQPQHFGDGTRLSIL.